The 10 T cell receptor beta chains given below trace back to one sample, sequenced in a study of OX40 agonist ivuxolimab in advanced cancers. Libraries were prepared by immunoSEQ multiplex PCR; TCRdb keeps only in-frame clonotypes and omits some of them. The top ten hold around 3.2% of the sample, which has approximately 57,000 clones, about 90% seen once. The sequencing here drew on CD4+ or CD8+ T cells sorted from blood, taken in a trial of the OX40 agonist ivuxolimab. These receptors all stem from an adult with an advanced solid tumor such as melanoma, head and neck, liver or kidney cancer.

The chain links TRBV7-3 to TRBJ2-2, with D tentatively TRBD2 (6 bases). CDR3 length: 16 residues. V lost 4 bases, J lost 0 bases, and 12 bases lay in between. Germline V gene sequence: CDR1 SGHTA, CDR2 FQGTGA. This chain's CDR3 is CASSSGTPANTGELFF. The CDR3 nucleotides read TGTGCCAGCAGCTCGGGGACTCCGGCGAACACCGGGGAGCTGTTTTTT. The full variable domain, completed using reference TRBV7-3 and TRBJ2-2, is GAGVSQTPSNKVTEKGKYVELRCDPISGHTALYWYRQSLGQGPEFLIYFQGTGAADDSGLPNDRFFAVRPEGSVSTLKIQRTERGDSAVYLCASSSGTPANTGELFFGEGSRLTVL.

The V gene is TRBV7-8, the J gene TRBJ2-3; D perhaps matches TRBD2 (6 bases). The length of the CDR3 is 14 residues. With 0 bases removed from V and 6 bases from J, the gap between germline ends came to 10 bases. Germline V CDR1 and CDR2: SGHVS, FQNEAQ. Written as DNA, the CDR3 is TGTGCCAGCAGCTTAGCCGGAGGGTACGATACGCAGTATTTT. It encodes CASSLAGGYDTQYF.

The rearrangement joins TRBV28 to TRBJ1-2; a weak D match, TRBD1 (6 bases). Germline CDR1 is MDHEN and CDR2 is SYDVKM. V lost 2 bases and J lost 1, with 17 bases in between. The CDR3 is made up of 17 amino acids. The CDR3 bases are TGTGCCAGCAGTTTACCGGGGGGCTCTACTTTTAACTATGGCTACACCTTC. Translation: CASSLPGGSTFNYGYTF.

This chain links TRBV6-1 with TRBJ1-2; the match to TRBD1 covers 7 bases. CDR1 and CDR2 from the germline V gene are MNHNS and SASEGT. The CDR3 is 15 amino acids. V was pared by 5 bases and J by 4 bases, with 10 bases of the junction left unmatched. The CDR3 spells CASSRRDRESYGYTF. The CDR3 DNA is TGTGCCAGCAGTCGACGGGACAGAGAAAGCTATGGCTACACCTTC.

This chain uses TRBV2 with TRBJ2-7, with 9 bases lining up with TRBD1. V was pared by 6 bases and J by 4 bases, with 4 bases of the junction left unmatched. This CDR3 spans 13 amino acids. The V gene's germline CDR1 is SNHLY and CDR2 FYNNEI. This chain's CDR3 is CASRGTGSYEQYF. The CDR3 DNA sequence: TGTGCCAGCAGGGGGACAGGGAGTTACGAGCAGTACTTC.

This sequence joins TRBV28 and TRBJ2-7; TRBD1 aligns across 9 bases. V was clipped by 6 bases and J by 0 bases; unmatched bases: 3. The CDR3 runs 14 residues. Germline-derived CDR1 and CDR2 are MDHEN and SYDVKM. In DNA form, the CDR3 reads TGTGCCAGCAGCAAGACAGGGGGCTCCTACGAGCAGTACTTC. Translated: CASSKTGGSYEQYF.

The chain has TRBV7-9 and TRBJ2-2; D is ambiguous. Deletions cut 2 bases from V and 4 bases from J, with 14 bases between. The CDR3 consists of 16 residues. Germline lookup yields CDR1 SEHNR and CDR2 FQNEAQ (reference sequence). In nucleotides, the CDR3 is TGTGCCAGCAGCTTAATGTCGGCGGCCTTCACCGGGGAGCTGTTTTTT. It codes for CASSLMSAAFTGELFF.

The chain recombines TRBV12-5 with TRBJ1-4; perhaps TRBD1 as D (6 bases). The V end lost 2 bases, the J end lost 8 bases, and 9 bases lay between the germline ends. This CDR3 has 13 amino acids. Germline CDR1 reads LGHNT; CDR2 reads FRNRAP. The CDR3 nucleotides read TGTGCTAGTGGTTTGACAGGGATCGAAAAACTGTTTTTT. This encodes CASGLTGIEKLFF. The variable domain in full, with the rest retrieved from reference TRBV12-5 and TRBJ1-4, is DARVTQTPRHKVTEMGQEVTMRCQPILGHNTVFWYRQTMMQGLELLAYFRNRAPLDDSGMPKDRFSAEMPDATLATLKIQPSEPRDSAVYFCASGLTGIEKLFFGSGTQLSVL.

This sequence joins TRBV5-1 and TRBJ1-6, with no clear D. This CDR3 spans 12 amino acids. Germline V gene lookup returns CDR1 SGHRS and CDR2 YFSETQ. The V end lost 0 bases, the J end lost 8 bases, and 3 bases lay between the germline ends. CDR3 coding DNA: TGCGCCAGCAGCTTGGGGGATTCACCCCTCCACTTT. Its translation is CASSLGDSPLHF.

J is TRBJ2-5 and V is TRBV10-3; tentatively, D is TRBD1 or TRBD2 (6 bases each). The CDR3 runs to 13 residues. CDR1 is ENHRY, CDR2 SYGVKD, per germline. Trimming stripped 1 base from V and 4 bases from J, with 7 bases between. In DNA form, the CDR3 reads TGTGCCATCAGTGAGTGGGGGGCAGAGACCCAGTACTTC. Translating it yields CAISEWGAETQYF.